This TCR beta chain comes out of a study of cytomegalovirus exposure and HLA in healthy donors. Study summary: A prior analysis found 100 million to 140 million unique TCR beta sequences from around 180 million T cells. Notes on the study in general: Whilst most TCR sequences proved rare, a subset of public TCRs occurred across many donors. Per a prior analysis, the majority of TCR beta V segments were productive roughly 87% or roughly 30% of the time. The authors enumerated some 160 TCR beta chains as linked to cytomegalovirus.

CDR3 length: 15 residues. The ends lost 5 bases at V and 4 bases at J; junction bases unmatched: 7. Per the germline V gene, CDR1 is MNHEY and CDR2 is SVGAGI. Use of 60 Vbeta and 13 Jbeta primers characterized the PCR. Only in-frame clones appear in the TCRdb table, and some are missing; sequencing was by immunoSEQ multiplex PCR. The top ten hold less than 4.5% of the sample, which has 250,000 to 350,000 clones, just over 85% seen once. As regards this clone: No antigen is known for it.

The V gene is TRBV6-5, the J gene TRBJ2-2, with 7 bases that match TRBD1. The TCR sequence derives from a man between 35 and 55 years old in good health and CMV-seropositive. What was sequenced was PBMCs. The CDR3 is CASSIGQELTGELFF. The CDR3 nucleotides read TGTGCCAGCAGTATTGGACAGGAACTCACCGGGGAGCTGTTTTTT.